These T cell receptor beta chains were read from a single sample in a study of sequential checkpoint blockade in melanoma. Method: immunoSEQ multiplex PCR; TCRdb's copy keeps in-frame clones and lacks some. Among some 17,000 clones, around 68% were seen once, and the ten largest hold approximately 17%. Sample: CD8+ T cells sorted from blood (inferred from file names), taken from a patient given nivolumab and ipilimumab in sequence. These receptor sequences come from a human donor with melanoma. Both conserved end residues are part of each CDR3. A D gene is named only where the DNA matches it firmly. Clone sizes are given selectively: once, few, many, or a class where the clone is expanded.

TRBJ1-3	TRBD1	TRBV27	once	TGTGCCAGCAGTTCGGGGACAGGTGAGGACACCATATATTTT	CASSSGTGEDTIYF
TRBJ1-6	NA	TRBV5-6	NA	TGTGCCAGCAGCTTGGGAGGACAGACCTTCCATTCACCCCTCCACTTT	CASSLGGQTFHSPLHF
TRBJ1-4	NA	TRBV6-5	NA	TGTGCCAGCAGTTACTCGAATCCGGGTGAAAAACTGTTTTTT	CASSYSNPGEKLFF
TRBJ1-6	NA	TRBV27	once	TGTGCCAGCAGTTTTTCGGGGTTTGGTAATTCACCCCTCCACTTT	CASSFSGFGNSPLHF
TRBJ2-7	NA	TRBV9	NA	TGTGCCAGCAGCGTAGGAGGCACCACCTCCTACGAGCAGTACTTC	CASSVGGTTSYEQYF
TRBJ2-1	TRBD1	TRBV19	NA	TGTGCCAGTAGCCTCGGACAGGGGGGTGAGCAGTTCTTC	CASSLGQGGEQFF
TRBJ2-7	NA	TRBV7-9	once	TGTGCCAGCAGCTTAGGCAGGGGCGACGAGCAGTACTTC	CASSLGRGDEQYF
TRBJ1-1	NA	TRBV5-1	NA	TGCGCCAGCAGCTTGGCCAGGGCGAACACTGAAGCTTTCTTT	CASSLARANTEAFF
TRBJ2-1	TRBD2	TRBV19	NA	TGTGCCAGTAGTATCCTAGCGGGGTCGGTGCCTGAGCAGTTCTTC	CASSILAGSVPEQFF
TRBJ2-3	NA	TRBV9	NA	TGTGCCAGCAGCGTAGATAGGAGATGGGGCACAGATACGCAGTATTTT	CASSVDRRWGTDTQYF
TRBJ2-7	TRBD2	TRBV4-3	NA	TGCGCCAGCAGCCAAGCTAGCGGGATGGGCTCCTACGAGCAGTACTTC	CASSQASGMGSYEQYF
TRBJ2-1	NA	TRBV6-1	NA	TGTGCCAGCAGTGAAGGCGTAGTCCCGGGTGAGCAGTTCTTC	CASSEGVVPGEQFF
TRBJ2-3	NA	TRBV30	NA	TGTGCCTGGAGCCCCGGGACTGGACTTAGCACAGATACGCAGTATTTT	CAWSPGTGLSTDTQYF
TRBJ2-7	TRBD1	TRBV19	NA	TGTGCCAGCTCATGGACAGGGGAATACGAGCAGTACTTC	CASSWTGEYEQYF
TRBJ1-1	TRBD1	TRBV5-1	NA	TGCGCCAGCAGCTTGATCGGACAGGGGAGGACTGAAGCTTTCTTT	CASSLIGQGRTEAFF
TRBJ2-6	NA	TRBV6-4	NA	TGTGCCAGCAGTGATTCGGGGACTGGGGCCAACGTCCTGACTTTC	CASSDSGTGANVLTF
TRBJ1-5	NA	TRBV5-6	medium-sized	TGTGCCAGCAGCTTGTCCGGGAAGGGCAATCAGCCCCAGCATTTT	CASSLSGKGNQPQHF